This T cell receptor beta chain was documented in a study of naive CD8 T cells in extremely preterm neonates. General observations from the study: Compared with all age groups, preterm neonates showed less repertoire richness.

In the case of this clone: Its antigen remains unidentified.

Profiled with immunoSEQ multiplex PCR; TCRdb holds only in-frame clones, not every one. The sample includes approximately 5,000 clones, nearly 98% of them seen just once. The CDR3 sequence is 15 residues long. Germline V CDR1 and CDR2: SEHNR, FQNEAQ (reference sequence). V trimming: 5 bases; J trimming: 3 bases; junction bases outside the gene matches: 6. Adult controls were healthy nonsmokers aged roughly 19-50 years, median around 39 years. Sorting kept Annexin V-negative CD3+CD8+CD45RA+CCR7+ naive T cells. Sorted naive CD8+ T cell numbers ranged ~18,000 to ~100,000. Sample: naive CD8+ T cells from blood. V and J are TRBV7-9 and TRBJ2-2, with 7 bases lining up with TRBD1. This TCR came from a human donor in good health. The CDR3 DNA reads TGTGCCAGCAGCCCACGGGACAGCTACACCGGGGAGCTGTTTTTT. It yields the protein CASSPRDSYTGELFF.